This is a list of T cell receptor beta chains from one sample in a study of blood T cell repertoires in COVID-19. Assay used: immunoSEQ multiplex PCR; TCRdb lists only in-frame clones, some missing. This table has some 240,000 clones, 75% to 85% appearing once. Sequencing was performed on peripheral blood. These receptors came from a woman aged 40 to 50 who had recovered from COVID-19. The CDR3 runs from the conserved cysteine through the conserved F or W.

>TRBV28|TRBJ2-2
CASRASGGANTGELFF
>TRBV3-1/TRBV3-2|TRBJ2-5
CASSAQTRQQETQYF
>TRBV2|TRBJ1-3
CASREDSYSGNTIYF
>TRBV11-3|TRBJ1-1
CASSLVFGVGDTEAFF
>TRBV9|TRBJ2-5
CASSAGTGVAETQYF
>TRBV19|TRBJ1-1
CASSLGGLGAEAFF
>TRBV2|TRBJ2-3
CASTSGGADTQYF
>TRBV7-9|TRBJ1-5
CATSSGDGQPQHF
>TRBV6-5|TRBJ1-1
CASSINPGTVTEAFF
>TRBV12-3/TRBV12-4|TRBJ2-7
CASSFTGYEQYF
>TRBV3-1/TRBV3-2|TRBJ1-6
CASSPRVYNSPLHF